The sample holds a few counts of the clone carrying this TCR beta chain. The CDR3 extends over 15 amino acids. The V and J ends lost 0 bases and 5 bases respectively, with 14 bases between them. Germline CDR1 SGHNT, CDR2 YYREEE (reference sequence). One entry per CDR3 protein, called by TCRdb with MiXCR from the 5' RACE reads. Found here are over 9,500 distinct CDR3 sequences, approximately 26% of them singletons; the top ten hold 2.5% to 3.5%. Tregs were sorted as CD4+CD25+CD127-/low cells. This chain joins TRBV5-4 and TRBJ2-5, with unresolved D. This receptor was obtained from a female donor with breast cancer. The sequencing sample was made of Tregs sorted from a lymph node. Here the CDR3 reads CASSLGPASGETQYF. In nucleotides, the CDR3 is TGTGCCAGCAGCTTGGGACCGGCTTCTGGGGAGACCCAGTACTTC.